The source of this T cell receptor (beta chain) is a study of blood T cell repertoires in COVID-19. Overall study: The United States, Italy and Spain provided the acute and convalescent COVID-19 samples.

The protocol was immunoSEQ multiplex PCR, while the TCRdb copy is restricted to in-frame clones and leaves out a portion. The sample records around 150,000 clones, roughly 87% being singletons. CDR1 is MDHEN and CDR2 is SYDVKM in the germline V gene. The CDR3 sequence is 13 residues long. V lost 3 bases and J 16 bases, leaving 16 bases between the germline ends. This clone appeared once. Sample: peripheral blood. The source of this sequence is a human donor in a cohort sampled during active COVID-19. The chain recombines TRBV28 with TRBJ1-6, with D tentatively TRBD1 (6 bases). Here the CDR3 DNA reads TGTGCCAGCAGTTTGGTAAGAGGACAGTTGCTCCACTTT. Its translation: CASSLVRGQLLHF.